This is a list of T cell receptor beta chains from one sample in a study of cytomegalovirus exposure and HLA in healthy donors. The method was immunoSEQ multiplex PCR; TCRdb's version includes in-frame clones alone and lacks a portion of them. The repertoire holds about 200,000 clones, around 75% seen once, with roughly 0.4% in the top ten. The sample taken for sequencing was PBMCs. These receptor sequences come from a male donor in good health and CMV-seropositive. CDR3s include the opening cysteine and the closing phenylalanine or tryptophan. A D gene is named only where the DNA matches it firmly. A clone size is listed for some rows: how often the clone was seen (once, few, many), or a class if it is expanded.

j_call	clone_size	d_call	v_call	cdr3_length	cdr3_aa	cdr3_nt
TRBJ2-7	-	-	TRBV5-8	15	CASSLATGGSYEQYF	TGTGCCAGCAGCTTGGCGACCGGCGGGTCCTACGAGCAGTACTTC
TRBJ2-3	-	-	TRBV6-1	14	CASSDYGQPDTQYF	TGTGCCAGCAGTGACTACGGACAGCCAGATACGCAGTATTTT
TRBJ1-1	-	-	TRBV5-6	16	CASSLGPTRGGTEAFF	TGTGCCAGCAGCTTGGGCCCGACTCGGGGGGGTACTGAAGCTTTCTTT
TRBJ2-5	-	-	TRBV7-9	15	CASSIDRLEGETQYF	TGTGCCAGCAGTATTGACCGACTCGAAGGAGAGACCCAGTACTTC
TRBJ1-2	-	-	TRBV6-5	14	CASSYARAPAGYTF	TGTGCCAGCAGTTACGCCAGGGCTCCCGCTGGCTACACCTTC
TRBJ2-7	-	TRBD1	TRBV19	13	CASSRDRSYEQYF	TGTGCCAGTAGTAGGGACAGGTCCTACGAGCAGTACTTC
TRBJ1-6	few	-	TRBV4-1	15	CASSQESTGGLTLHF	TGCGCCAGCAGCCAAGAGTCAACAGGAGGGCTCACCCTCCACTTT
TRBJ2-1	-	TRBD2	TRBV28	18	CASSLGIRRLAGVWEQFF	TGTGCCAGCAGTTTAGGAATTAGGAGACTAGCGGGAGTTTGGGAGCAGTTCTTC
TRBJ1-2	-	-	TRBV5-1	13	CASRRERDYGYTF	TGCGCCAGCAGACGCGAGAGAGACTATGGCTACACCTTC
TRBJ2-4	-	-	TRBV5-4	13	CASSLGQTNIQYF	TGTGCCAGCAGCTTAGGACAGACAAACATTCAGTACTTC
TRBJ1-2	-	TRBD1	TRBV5-5	14	CASSLRDRGDGYTF	TGTGCCAGCAGCTTGAGGGACAGGGGGGATGGCTACACCTTC
TRBJ1-1	-	-	TRBV19	14	CASSIPGGSTEAFF	TGTGCCAGTAGTATTCCCGGTGGGAGCACTGAAGCTTTCTTT
TRBJ2-7	-	TRBD2	TRBV18	15	CASSPQSSGAYEQYF	TGTGCCAGCTCACCACAATCTAGCGGGGCCTACGAGCAGTACTTC
TRBJ1-2	-	TRBD1	TRBV7-2	16	CASSPHKSGQDYGYTF	TGTGCCAGCAGCCCCCATAAGTCAGGACAGGACTATGGCTACACCTTC
TRBJ1-1	-	-	TRBV6-1	12	CASRNRAIEAFF	TGTGCCAGCAGGAACAGGGCGATTGAAGCTTTCTTT
TRBJ2-3	once	TRBD2	TRBV7-2	15	CASSPPGLAEGTQYF	TGTGCCAGCAGCCCACCGGGACTAGCGGAAGGTACGCAGTATTTT
TRBJ2-1	-	-	TRBV29-1	14	CSVDWREAYNEQFF	TGCAGCGTTGATTGGAGGGAGGCCTACAATGAGCAGTTCTTC
TRBJ1-2	-	-	TRBV7-8	14	CASSLTESNYGYTF	TGTGCCAGCAGCTTAACAGAGTCAAACTATGGCTACACCTTC
TRBJ2-1	-	-	TRBV11-3	14	CASSLDQGRDEQFF	TGTGCCAGCAGCTTAGATCAGGGAAGGGATGAGCAGTTCTTC
TRBJ1-4	-	TRBD1	TRBV4-1	17	CASSQARQGFTNEKLFF	TGCGCCAGCAGCCAAGCGAGACAGGGTTTCACTAATGAAAAACTGTTTTTT
TRBJ1-1	-	-	TRBV5-1	15	CASSTSQAGLVEAFF	TGCGCCAGCAGCACCTCCCAGGCTGGGTTGGTTGAAGCTTTCTTT
TRBJ1-3	-	-	TRBV6-5	14	CASRTRGYGNTIYF	TGTGCCAGCAGAACGAGGGGGTATGGAAACACCATATATTTT
TRBJ2-1	-	TRBD2	TRBV5-4	15	CASSSGTSEYNEQFF	TGTGCCAGCAGCTCCGGGACTAGCGAGTACAATGAGCAGTTCTTC
TRBJ1-2	once	-	TRBV7-9	14	CASSLAGTLNGYTF	TGTGCCAGCAGCTTAGCGGGGACTCTCAATGGCTACACCTTC
TRBJ1-1	once	TRBD1	TRBV19	15	CASMFRDRGITEAFF	TGTGCCAGTATGTTCCGGGACAGGGGTATCACTGAAGCTTTCTTT
TRBJ1-1	-	-	TRBV18	14	CASSPHTGITEAFF	TGTGCCAGCTCACCACATACAGGGATCACTGAAGCTTTCTTT
TRBJ1-3	-	-	TRBV7-9	13	CASHEGGGNTIYF	TGTGCCTCCCATGAGGGGGGGGGAAACACCATATATTTT
TRBJ2-7	-	TRBD2	TRBV7-2	12	CASRRESHEQYF	TGTGCCAGCCGGCGGGAGAGCCACGAGCAGTACTTC
TRBJ1-2	-	-	TRBV27	14	CASSLRGGEFRYTF	TGTGCCAGCAGTTTAAGGGGGGGGGAGTTTCGCTACACCTTC
TRBJ1-2	-	-	TRBV27	13	CASSEQSLYGYTF	TGTGCCAGCAGTGAACAGAGCCTTTATGGCTACACCTTC
TRBJ2-2	-	TRBD1	TRBV7-3	16	CASSPGTGTPAGELFF	TGTGCCAGCAGCCCCGGGACAGGGACTCCCGCCGGGGAGCTGTTTTTT
TRBJ2-3	-	-	TRBV5-1	14	CASSLDRVADTQYF	TGCGCCAGCAGCTTGGACAGGGTAGCAGATACGCAGTATTTT
TRBJ2-6	-	-	TRBV4-1	16	CASSQDQGSGANVLTF	TGCGCCAGCAGCCAAGACCAGGGCTCTGGGGCCAACGTCCTGACTTTC
TRBJ1-3	-	-	TRBV6-5	15	CASSYSTGSGNTIYF	TGTGCCAGCAGTTACTCTACGGGCTCTGGAAACACCATATATTTT
TRBJ2-1	once	-	TRBV7-8	13	CASNLGRNNEQFF	TGTGCCAGCAACTTAGGGAGGAACAATGAGCAGTTCTTC
TRBJ2-3	-	-	TRBV4-1	15	CASSSTVTSTDTQYF	TGCGCCAGCAGCAGTACAGTTACTAGCACAGATACACAGTATTTT
TRBJ2-7	-	-	TRBV7-9	15	CASSSDTVKHYEQYF	TGTGCCAGCAGCTCAGACACAGTAAAACACTACGAGCAGTACTTC
TRBJ2-1	-	-	TRBV9	14	CASSLPKGENEQFF	TGTGCCAGCAGCCTACCAAAGGGAGAGAATGAGCAGTTCTTC
TRBJ1-6	-	-	TRBV14	21	CASSSRQSTAVFFARGMPLHF	TGTGCCAGCAGCTCCCGGCAATCGACCGCAGTTTTTTTCGCCCGGGGTATGCCCCTCCACTTT
TRBJ2-3	-	-	TRBV5-4	12	CAAGYSTDTQYF	TGTGCCGCAGGTTATAGCACAGATACGCAGTATTTT
TRBJ2-7	-	-	TRBV27	12	CASAGRDYEQYF	TGTGCCAGCGCGGGCAGAGACTACGAGCAGTACTTC
TRBJ2-7	-	-	TRBV21-1	12	CAKGLAEYEQYF	TGTGCCAAGGGACTAGCGGAATACGAGCAGTACTTC
TRBJ2-1	once	-	TRBV2	12	CASSDRVGEQFF	TGTGCCAGCAGTGACAGGGTCGGTGAGCAGTTCTTC
TRBJ1-1	-	TRBD1	TRBV27	17	CASSPIPLLRGPNEAFF	TGTGCCAGCAGTCCAATCCCACTTCTCAGGGGGCCGAATGAAGCTTTCTTT
TRBJ2-2	few	-	TRBV21-1	17	CASSKPPGQGNTGELFF	TGTGCCAGCAGCAAACCCCCGGGACAGGGGAACACCGGGGAGCTGTTTTTT
TRBJ2-7	-	-	TRBV28	12	CASTLGGGGPTF	TGTGCCAGCACATTAGGGGGTGGGGGTCCCACCTTC
TRBJ2-2	-	-	TRBV7-7	16	CASSLEEGVKTGELFF	TGTGCTAGCAGCTTAGAAGAGGGGGTAAAAACCGGGGAGCTGTTTTTT
TRBJ2-5	once	-	TRBV6-1	14	CASSKLGSGETQYF	TGTGCCAGCAGTAAACTGGGGAGTGGTGAGACCCAGTACTTC
TRBJ1-1	-	TRBD1	TRBV27	15	CASSLSTGANTEAFF	TGTGCCAGCAGTCTCTCGACAGGGGCCAACACTGAAGCTTTCTTT
TRBJ2-5	-	TRBD1	TRBV19	14	CASSSGQVGETQYF	TGTGCCAGTAGTAGCGGACAGGTGGGGGAGACCCAGTACTTC
TRBJ1-2	-	-	TRBV5-1	13	CASSPQPGDGYTF	TGCGCCAGCAGCCCCCAGCCCGGGGATGGCTACACCTTC
TRBJ2-5	few	-	TRBV4-2	15	CASSQGGLLQETQYF	TGTGCCAGCAGCCAAGGCGGACTCCTCCAAGAGACCCAGTACTTC
TRBJ1-2	-	-	TRBV9	11	CASSSRDGYTF	TGTGCCAGCAGCTCCAGGGATGGCTACACCTTC
TRBJ2-7	-	-	TRBV2	14	CASIGVDLTYEQYF	TGTGCCAGCATCGGAGTAGACCTTACCTACGAGCAGTACTTC
TRBJ1-4	-	-	TRBV7-2	14	CASSLGLFNEKLFF	TGTGCCAGCAGCTTAGGACTGTTTAATGAAAAACTGTTTTTT
TRBJ1-4	-	TRBD1	TRBV6-4	13	CASAQGAHEKLFF	TGTGCCAGCGCACAGGGGGCCCATGAAAAACTGTTTTTT
TRBJ2-7	-	-	TRBV9	12	CASSVGGLEQYF	TGTGCCAGCAGCGTAGGCGGTTTGGAGCAGTACTTC